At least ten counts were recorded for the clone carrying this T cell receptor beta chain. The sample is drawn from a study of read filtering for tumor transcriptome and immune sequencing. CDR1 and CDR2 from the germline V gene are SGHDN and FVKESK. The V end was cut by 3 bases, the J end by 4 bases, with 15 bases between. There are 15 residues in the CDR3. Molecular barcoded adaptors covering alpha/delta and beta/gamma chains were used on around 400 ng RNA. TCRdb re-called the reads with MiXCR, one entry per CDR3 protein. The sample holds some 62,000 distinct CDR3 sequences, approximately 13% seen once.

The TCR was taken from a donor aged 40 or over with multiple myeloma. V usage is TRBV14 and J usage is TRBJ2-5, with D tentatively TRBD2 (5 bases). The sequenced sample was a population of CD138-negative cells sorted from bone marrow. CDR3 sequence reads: CASSQLRGGVETQYF. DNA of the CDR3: TGTGCCAGCAGCCAGCTACGCGGAGGTGTAGAGACCCAGTACTTC.